The 5 T cell receptor beta chains in this list originate from one sample, sequenced in a study of blood T cell repertoires in COVID-19. The data were produced by immunoSEQ multiplex PCR, yet TCRdb's version contains in-frame clones alone and is incomplete. The sample yields around 250,000 clones, 85% to 90% seen once. Sequenced sample: peripheral blood. The receptors come from a woman between 40 and 55 years old who had recovered from COVID-19.

This chain joins TRBV28 and TRBJ1-2, with 7 bases lining up with TRBD1. CDR3 length equals 12 residues. V dropped 10 bases and J dropped 7; count of bases not matched to a gene: 9. Germline assignment: CDR1 MDHEN and CDR2 SYDVKM. In DNA, the CDR3 is TGTGCCATCGACGACAGGGTTAGTGGCTACACCTTC. Translation: CAIDDRVSGYTF.

The chain joins TRBV6-1 to TRBJ1-2, with D maybe TRBD1 (5 bases). Per germline, CDR1 MNHNS and CDR2 SASEGT. The ends were cut back, 5 bases at V and 8 bases at J, with 12 bases in the middle. CDR3 length equals 12 residues. The CDR3 DNA reads TGTGCCAGCAGTTTAACCGGGGGAGGCTACACCTTC. Amino acids: CASSLTGGGYTF.

V is TRBV10-1 and J is TRBJ1-2; D is uncertain. Germline CDR1 and CDR2: WNHNN and SYGVQD (reference sequence). CDR3 length: 15 amino acids. Trimming cost V 0 bases and J 6 bases, with 14 bases left between them. The CDR3 spells CASSESPEGGHGYTF. CDR3 nucleotides: TGCGCCAGCAGTGAGTCTCCCGAGGGAGGTCATGGCTACACCTTC.

The rearrangement uses TRBV7-2 and TRBJ2-3; 11 nucleotides align to TRBD1. The CDR3 spans 15 residues. Unmatched junction bases numbered 3, after V lost 4 bases and J lost 3 bases. Per germline, CDR1 SGHTA and CDR2 FQGNSA. As DNA, the CDR3 is TGTGCCAGCAGCTCGGACAGGGGGCGTACAGATACGCAGTATTTT. Translated, it gives CASSSDRGRTDTQYF.

The V and J genes are TRBV11-3 and TRBJ2-3; 9 positions agree with TRBD2. The germline V gene encodes CDR1 SGHNT and CDR2 YENEEA. Trimming cost V 4 bases and J 3 bases; bases outside gene matches: 14. The CDR3 totals 18 residues. The CDR3 bases are TGTGCCAGCAGCTCATTAGCGGGAGCGTGGGGGAGTACAGATACGCAGTATTTT. This codes for CASSSLAGAWGSTDTQYF.